The 5 T cell receptor beta chains below were found in one sample sequenced in a study of T cell responses to AZD1222 COVID-19 vaccine (dated by TCRdb to about 2021). To prepare the library, the immunoSEQ multiplex PCR assay was applied. TCRdb retrieved this table from immuneACCESS and kept in-frame rearrangements only. Not all clones are present; in checked studies, unresolved V genes account for under half, and no reason is known for the remainder. Present in this sample are roughly 270,000 clones, 90% to 95% of which were seen just once. 0.55% of the sample lies in the top ten. The sample's time point label is to be understood as: about 28 days (+/-7) after the second vaccine dose. Sequencing was performed on peripheral blood, taken 28 days after the second AZD1222 dose. These receptors came from an adult who received the AZD1222 COVID-19 vaccine.

The chain combines TRBV28 with TRBJ2-2; 8 nucleotides align to TRBD2. CDR3 size: 15 residues. Germline assignment: CDR1 MDHEN and CDR2 SYDVKM. J was trimmed by 8 bases and V by 6 bases; bases with no gene match: 11. The CDR3 protein is CASSRTSPSMGELFF. The DNA of the CDR3 is TGTGCCAGCAGCCGGACTAGCCCAAGTATGGGGGAGCTGTTTTTT.

V usage is TRBV27 and J usage is TRBJ2-7; 11 nucleotides match TRBD2. Germline values: CDR1 MNHEY, CDR2 SMNVEV (reference sequence). J was trimmed by 3 bases and V by 6 bases; bases with no gene match: 7. The CDR3 spans 15 residues. CDR3: CASSQTSGGIYEQYF. Here the CDR3 DNA reads TGTGCCAGCAGCCAAACTAGCGGGGGAATCTACGAGCAGTACTTC.

J is TRBJ2-7 and V is TRBV6-1; 7 nucleotides agree with TRBD2. The germline CDR1 and CDR2 sequences are MNHNS and SASEGT. CDR3 length: 15 amino acids. V shed 0 bases, J shed 6 bases, and the junction held 8 bases outside the gene matches. The CDR3 loop is CASSEAGGASGEQYF. The CDR3 bases are TGTGCCAGCAGTGAAGCGGGAGGGGCCTCGGGCGAGCAGTACTTC.

This clone appeared once. V usage is TRBV7-9 and J usage is TRBJ2-7; D not resolved. V was shortened by 7 bases and J by 9 bases, with 19 bases between the two germline ends. This CDR3 comprises 13 residues. Looked up from germline, CDR1 is SEHNR and CDR2 is FQNEAQ (reference sequence). The DNA for the CDR3 is TGTGCCAGCACCGAAGCGATGAGCTATCGGCAGTACTTC. The encoded protein is CASTEAMSYRQYF.

The rearrangement joins TRBV7-6 to TRBJ2-1, with TRBD2 identical over 9 bases. The V gene end was trimmed by 0 bases and the J gene end by 4 bases; junction bases not matched to a gene: 1. The CDR3 extends over 15 amino acids. Per the germline V gene, CDR1 is SGHVS and CDR2 is FNYEAQ. The CDR3 sequence is CASSLASGGYNEQFF. CDR3 sequence (DNA): TGTGCCAGCAGCTTAGCCAGCGGGGGGTACAATGAGCAGTTCTTC.